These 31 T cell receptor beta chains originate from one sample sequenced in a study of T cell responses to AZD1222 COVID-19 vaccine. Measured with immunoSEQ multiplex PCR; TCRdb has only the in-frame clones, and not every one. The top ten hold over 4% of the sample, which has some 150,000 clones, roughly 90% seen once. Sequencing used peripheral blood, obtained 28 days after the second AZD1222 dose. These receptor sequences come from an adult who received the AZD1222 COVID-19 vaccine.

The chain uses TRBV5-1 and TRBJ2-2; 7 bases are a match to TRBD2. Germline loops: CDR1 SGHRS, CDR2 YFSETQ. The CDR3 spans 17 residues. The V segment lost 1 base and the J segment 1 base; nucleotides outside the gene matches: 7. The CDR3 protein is CASSLSAGTKNTGELFF. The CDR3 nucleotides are TGCGCCAGCAGCTTGTCTGCCGGGACTAAGAACACCGGGGAGCTGTTTTTT.

As DNA, the CDR3 is TGCGCCAGCAGCCTTAACTCGGGGGCTGATACGCAGTATTTT. This translates into CASSLNSGADTQYF. This rearrangement joins TRBV4-3 to TRBJ2-3; D possibly matches TRBD1 or TRBD2 (6 bases each). The CDR3 loop spans 14 amino acids. From germline, CDR1 is LGHNA and CDR2 YSLEER. V was pared by 4 bases and J by 6 bases, with 14 bases between.

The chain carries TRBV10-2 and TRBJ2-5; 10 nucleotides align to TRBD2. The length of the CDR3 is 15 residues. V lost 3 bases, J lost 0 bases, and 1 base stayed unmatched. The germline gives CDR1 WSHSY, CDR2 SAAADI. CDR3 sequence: CASSETSGNQETQYF. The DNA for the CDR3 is TGCGCCAGCAGTGAAACTAGCGGGAACCAAGAGACCCAGTACTTC.

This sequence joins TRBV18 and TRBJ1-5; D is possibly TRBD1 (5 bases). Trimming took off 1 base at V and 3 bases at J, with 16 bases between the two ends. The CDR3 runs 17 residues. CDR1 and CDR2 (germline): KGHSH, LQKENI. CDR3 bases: TGTGCCAGCTCACCACAGGGCCGGGAAGGGGTCAATCAGCCCCAGCATTTT. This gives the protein CASSPQGREGVNQPQHF.

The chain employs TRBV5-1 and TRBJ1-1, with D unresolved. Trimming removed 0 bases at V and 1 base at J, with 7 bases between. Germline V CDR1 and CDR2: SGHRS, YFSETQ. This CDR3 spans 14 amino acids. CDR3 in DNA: TGCGCCAGCAGCTTGGGACCCCAGAACACTGAAGCTTTCTTT. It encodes CASSLGPQNTEAFF.

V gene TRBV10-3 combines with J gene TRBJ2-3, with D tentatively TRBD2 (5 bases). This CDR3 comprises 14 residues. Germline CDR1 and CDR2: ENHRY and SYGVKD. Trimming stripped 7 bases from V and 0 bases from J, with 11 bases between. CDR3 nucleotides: TGTGCCATCAAAGACTATACTAGCACAGATACGCAGTATTTT. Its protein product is CAIKDYTSTDTQYF.

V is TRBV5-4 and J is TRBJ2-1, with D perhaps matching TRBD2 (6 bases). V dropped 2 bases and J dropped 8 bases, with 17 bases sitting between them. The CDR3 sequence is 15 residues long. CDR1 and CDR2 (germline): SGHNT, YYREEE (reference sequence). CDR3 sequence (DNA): TGTGCCAGCAGCTTTTCACTAGCCCTCAGGGATGAGCAGTTCTTC. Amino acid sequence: CASSFSLALRDEQFF. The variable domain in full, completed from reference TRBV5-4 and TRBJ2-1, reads ETGVTQSPTHLIKTRGQQVTLRCSSQSGHNTVSWYQQALGQGPQFIFQYYREEENGRGNFPPRFSGLQFPNYSSELNVNALELDDSALYLCASSFSLALRDEQFFGPGTRLTVL.

CDR3 amino acids: CASSYFGDGYTF. Written as DNA, the CDR3 is TGTGCCAGCAGTTACTTCGGGGACGGCTACACCTTC. The chain combines TRBV6-2 or TRBV6-3 with TRBJ1-2, with D perhaps matching TRBD1 (5 bases). Germline V gives CDR1 MNHEY, CDR2 SVGEGT. Trimming pared 1 base from V and 8 bases from J, leaving 8 bases between. This CDR3 is 12 amino acids long.

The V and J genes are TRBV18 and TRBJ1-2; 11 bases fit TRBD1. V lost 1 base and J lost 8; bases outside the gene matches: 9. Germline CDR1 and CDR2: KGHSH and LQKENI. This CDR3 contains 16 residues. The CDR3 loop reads CASSPLGQGAMRGYTF. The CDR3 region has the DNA TGTGCCAGCTCACCACTTGGACAGGGGGCTATGCGAGGCTACACCTTC.

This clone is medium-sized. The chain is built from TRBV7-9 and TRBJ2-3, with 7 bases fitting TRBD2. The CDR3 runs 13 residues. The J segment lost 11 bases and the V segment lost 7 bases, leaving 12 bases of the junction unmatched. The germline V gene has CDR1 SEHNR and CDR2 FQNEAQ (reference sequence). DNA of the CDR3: TGTGCCAGCATCACCCTGGGAGGGGAGGAGCAGTATTTT. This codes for CASITLGGEEQYF.

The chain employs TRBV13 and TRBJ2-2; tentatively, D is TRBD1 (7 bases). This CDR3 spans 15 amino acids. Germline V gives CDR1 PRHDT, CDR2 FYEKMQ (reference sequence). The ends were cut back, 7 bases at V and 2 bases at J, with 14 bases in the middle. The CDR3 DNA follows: TGTGCCAGCAATCAGGGGGGCGTAAACACCGGGGAGCTGTTTTTT. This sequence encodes CASNQGGVNTGELFF.

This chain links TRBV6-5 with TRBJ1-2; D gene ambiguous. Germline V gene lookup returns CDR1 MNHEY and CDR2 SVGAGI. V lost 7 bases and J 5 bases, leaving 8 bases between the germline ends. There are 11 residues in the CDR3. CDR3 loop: CASTDGYGYTF. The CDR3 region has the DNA TGTGCCAGCACCGACGGGTATGGCTACACCTTC.

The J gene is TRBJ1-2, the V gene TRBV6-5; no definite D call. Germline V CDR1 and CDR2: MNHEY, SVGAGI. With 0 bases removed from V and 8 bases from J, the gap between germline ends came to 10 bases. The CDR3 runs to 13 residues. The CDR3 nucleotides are TGTGCCAGCAGTTACTCTGTTGTGGGGGGCTACACCTTC. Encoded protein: CASSYSVVGGYTF.

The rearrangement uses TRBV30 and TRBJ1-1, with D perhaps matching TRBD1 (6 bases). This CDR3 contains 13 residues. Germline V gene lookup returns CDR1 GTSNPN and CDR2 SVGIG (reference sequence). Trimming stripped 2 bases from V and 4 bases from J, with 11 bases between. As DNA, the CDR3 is TGTGCCTGGAGTATCAGGGGAAGCACTGAAGCTTTCTTT. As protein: CAWSIRGSTEAFF.

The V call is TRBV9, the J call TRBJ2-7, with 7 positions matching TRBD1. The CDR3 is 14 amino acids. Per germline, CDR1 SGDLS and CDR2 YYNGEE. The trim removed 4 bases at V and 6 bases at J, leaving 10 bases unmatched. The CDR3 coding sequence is TGTGCCAGCAGCCGCGGACAGGTAGTAGGCGAGCAGTACTTC. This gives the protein CASSRGQVVGEQYF.

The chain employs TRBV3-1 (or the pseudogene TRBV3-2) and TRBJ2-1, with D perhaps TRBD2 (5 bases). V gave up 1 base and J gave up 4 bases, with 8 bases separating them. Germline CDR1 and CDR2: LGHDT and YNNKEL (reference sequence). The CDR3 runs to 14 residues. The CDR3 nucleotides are TGTGCCAGCAGCCAAGCCGTAGCGTACAATGAGCAGTTCTTC. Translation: CASSQAVAYNEQFF.

CDR3 sequence reads: CASSSPPGFAGQRNTIYF. Written as DNA, the CDR3 is TGTGCCAGCAGCTCCCCCCCGGGGTTTGCGGGTCAGAGAAACACCATATATTTT. The chain uses TRBV11-2 and TRBJ1-3, with unresolved D. The V end was cut by 4 bases, the J end by 5 bases, with 24 bases between. The germline V gene has CDR1 SGHAT and CDR2 FQNNGV. The CDR3 length is 18 residues.

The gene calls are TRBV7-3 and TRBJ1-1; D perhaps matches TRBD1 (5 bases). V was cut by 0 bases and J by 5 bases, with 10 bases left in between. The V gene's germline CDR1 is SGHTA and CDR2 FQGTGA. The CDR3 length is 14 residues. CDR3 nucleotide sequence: TGTGCCAGCAGCTTAACGATGGGGGAGACTGAAGCTTTCTTT. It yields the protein CASSLTMGETEAFF.

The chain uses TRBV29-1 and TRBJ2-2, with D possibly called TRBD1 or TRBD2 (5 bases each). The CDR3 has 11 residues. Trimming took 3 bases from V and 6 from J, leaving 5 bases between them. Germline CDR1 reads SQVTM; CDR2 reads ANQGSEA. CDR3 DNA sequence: TGCAGCGTTGAGGGGGCCGGGGAGCTGTTTTTT. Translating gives CSVEGAGELFF.

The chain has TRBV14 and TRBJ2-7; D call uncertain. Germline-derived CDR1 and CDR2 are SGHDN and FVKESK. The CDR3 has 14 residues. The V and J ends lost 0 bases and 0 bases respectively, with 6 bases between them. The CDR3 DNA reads TGTGCCAGCAGCCAAGATCTAGGCTCCTACGAGCAGTACTTC. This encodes CASSQDLGSYEQYF.

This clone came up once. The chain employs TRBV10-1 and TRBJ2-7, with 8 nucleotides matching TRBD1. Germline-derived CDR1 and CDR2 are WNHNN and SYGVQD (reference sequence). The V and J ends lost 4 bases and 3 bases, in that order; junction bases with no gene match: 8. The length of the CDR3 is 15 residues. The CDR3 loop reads CASSVDRGEGYEQYF. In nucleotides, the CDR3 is TGCGCCAGCAGTGTCGACAGGGGAGAGGGCTACGAGCAGTACTTC.

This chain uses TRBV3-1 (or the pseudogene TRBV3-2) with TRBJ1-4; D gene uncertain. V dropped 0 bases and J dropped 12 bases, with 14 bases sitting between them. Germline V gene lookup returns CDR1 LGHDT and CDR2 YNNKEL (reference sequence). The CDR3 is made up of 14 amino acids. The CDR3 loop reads CASSQDGGPGELFF. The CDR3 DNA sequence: TGTGCCAGCAGCCAAGATGGAGGGCCCGGGGAACTGTTTTTT.

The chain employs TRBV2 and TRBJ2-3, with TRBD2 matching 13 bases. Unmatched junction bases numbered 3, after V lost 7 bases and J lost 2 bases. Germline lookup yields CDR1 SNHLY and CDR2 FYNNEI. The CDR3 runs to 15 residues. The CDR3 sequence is CASKGTSGNTDTQYF. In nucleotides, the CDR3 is TGTGCCAGCAAAGGGACTAGCGGGAACACAGATACGCAGTATTTT. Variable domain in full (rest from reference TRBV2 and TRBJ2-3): EPEVTQTPSHQVTQMGQEVILRCVPISNHLYFYWYRQILGQKVEFLVSFYNNEISEKSEIFDDQFSVERPDGSNFTLKIRSTKLEDSAMYFCASKGTSGNTDTQYFGPGTRLTVL.

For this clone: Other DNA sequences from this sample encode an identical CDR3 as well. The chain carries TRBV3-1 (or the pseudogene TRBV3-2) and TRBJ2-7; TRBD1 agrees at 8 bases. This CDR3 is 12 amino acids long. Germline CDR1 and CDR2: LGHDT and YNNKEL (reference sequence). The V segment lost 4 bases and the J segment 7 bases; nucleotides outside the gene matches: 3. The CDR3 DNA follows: TGTGCCAGCAGCCGGACAGGGTATGAGCAGTACTTC. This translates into CASSRTGYEQYF.

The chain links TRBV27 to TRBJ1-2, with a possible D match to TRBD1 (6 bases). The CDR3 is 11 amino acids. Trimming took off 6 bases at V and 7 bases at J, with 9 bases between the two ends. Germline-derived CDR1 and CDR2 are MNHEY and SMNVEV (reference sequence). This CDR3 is CASSGGSGYTF. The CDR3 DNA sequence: TGTGCCAGCAGCGGGGGCAGTGGCTACACCTTC.

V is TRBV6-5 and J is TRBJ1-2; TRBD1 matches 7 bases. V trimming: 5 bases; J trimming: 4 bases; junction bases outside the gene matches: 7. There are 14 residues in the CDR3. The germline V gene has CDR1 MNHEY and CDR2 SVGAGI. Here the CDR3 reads CASSTQQGPYGYTF. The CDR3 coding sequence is TGTGCCAGCAGTACCCAACAGGGGCCCTATGGCTACACCTTC.

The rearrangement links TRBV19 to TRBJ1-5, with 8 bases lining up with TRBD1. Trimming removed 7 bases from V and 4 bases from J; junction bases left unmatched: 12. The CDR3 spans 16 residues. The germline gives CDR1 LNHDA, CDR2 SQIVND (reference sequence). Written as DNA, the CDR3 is TGTGCCAGTACCGACCTTGGGACAGGCCTAAATCAGCCCCAGCATTTT. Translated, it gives CASTDLGTGLNQPQHF.

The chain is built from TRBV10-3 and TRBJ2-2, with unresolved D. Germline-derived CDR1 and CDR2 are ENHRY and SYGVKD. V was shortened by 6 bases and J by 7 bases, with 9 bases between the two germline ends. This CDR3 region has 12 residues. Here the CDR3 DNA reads TGTGCCATCAGCCCCGATAACGGGGAGCTGTTTTTT. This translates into CAISPDNGELFF.

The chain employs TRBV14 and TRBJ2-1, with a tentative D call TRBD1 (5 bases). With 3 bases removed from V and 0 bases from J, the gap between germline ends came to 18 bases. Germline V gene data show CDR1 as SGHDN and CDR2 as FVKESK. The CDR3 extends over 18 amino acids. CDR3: CASSQANRHTSSYNEQFF. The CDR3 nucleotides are TGTGCCAGCAGCCAGGCAAACAGGCACACGAGCTCCTACAATGAGCAGTTCTTC.

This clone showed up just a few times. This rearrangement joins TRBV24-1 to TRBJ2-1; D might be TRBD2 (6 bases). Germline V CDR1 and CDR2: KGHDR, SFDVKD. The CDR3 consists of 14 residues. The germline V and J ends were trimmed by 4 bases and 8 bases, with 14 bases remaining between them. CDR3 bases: TGTGCCACCAGTGACCCGACTAGGGTCGATGAGCAGTTCTTC. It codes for CATSDPTRVDEQFF.

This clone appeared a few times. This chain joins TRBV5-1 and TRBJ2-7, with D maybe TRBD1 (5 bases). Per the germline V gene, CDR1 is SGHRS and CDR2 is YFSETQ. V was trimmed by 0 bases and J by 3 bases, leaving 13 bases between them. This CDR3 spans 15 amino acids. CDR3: CASSLAPGNVYEQYF. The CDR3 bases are TGCGCCAGCAGCTTGGCCCCAGGGAATGTCTACGAGCAGTACTTC.